Described below is a single TCR beta chain sequence and its context. Its target is unknown. TCRdb processed the reads anew with MiXCR; each CDR3 protein has one entry. Here the sample spans roughly 860,000 distinct CDR3 sequences, about 30% being singletons. The entry originates in a study of T cell repertoires in cytomegalovirus infection. Notes on the study in general: CMV-specific TCR beta clonotypes restricted by HLA-C dominated the ex vivo response.

This CDR3 is 12 amino acids long. V dropped 5 bases and J dropped 4 bases, with 11 bases sitting between them. Germline V gene sequence: CDR1 SQVTM, CDR2 ANQGSEA. J is TRBJ1-2 and V is TRBV29-1; a possible D gene is TRBD1 (6 bases). The sample consisted of cultured CD8+ T cells from PBMCs, taken from culture after CMV antigen stimulation. The clonotype comes from a human donor in good health (CMV status not recorded). Some clones in this sample may be carry-over from other donors' samples. CDR3 loop: CSVPRQAYGYTF. In DNA form, the CDR3 reads TGCAGCGTTCCCCGACAGGCCTATGGCTACACCTTC.